This passage covers 2 T cell receptor beta chains from one sample sequenced in a study of CD8 T cells in ankylosing spondylitis. Their antigens are not known. The study's findings and limits: Roughly eight highly homologous variants made up a TCR beta motif that seemed to typify ankylosing spondylitis blood.

TCRdb itself ran the 5' RACE reads through MiXCR, one entry per CDR3 protein. The data show more than 600,000 distinct CDR3 sequences, around 19% seen once. What was sequenced was blood, either unsorted or a sorted T cell fraction (not recorded which). The receptors were gathered from a male donor with ankylosing spondylitis.

The chain recombines TRBV11-2 with TRBJ2-3; D is uncertain. This CDR3 comprises 13 residues. Per germline, CDR1 SGHAT and CDR2 FQNNGV. The ends were cut back, 5 bases at V and 11 bases at J, with 17 bases in the middle. The CDR3 loop reads CASSPPPDPLQYF. DNA of the CDR3: TGTGCCAGCAGCCCGCCCCCGGACCCGCTGCAGTATTTT.

This clonotype was detected a few times. The chain joins TRBV5-1 to TRBJ1-4; D is ambiguous. CDR1 is SGHRS, CDR2 YFSETQ, per germline. Deletions cut 4 bases from V and 4 bases from J, with 17 bases between. CDR3 length: 16 amino acids. CDR3 sequence (DNA): TGCGCCAGCAGCCCCCGGGCAGGAAACTTTAATGAAAAACTGTTTTTT. Translated, it gives CASSPRAGNFNEKLFF.